Below, 5 T cell receptor beta chains from the same sample are listed, as sequenced in a study of blood T cells in healthy people across ages. It was with a sample-barcoded 5' primer and a J-beta primer mix that a second PCR of about 6 to 12 cycles was run. From the 5' RACE reads, TCRdb called clonotypes with MiXCR, one entry per CDR3 protein. This sample carries hundreds of thousands of distinct CDR3 sequences, 25% to 35% of them seen once, and the ten largest clones take approximately 15%. The sequencing input was blood. Receptors originate from a woman aged 80 or over in good health.

This clonotype was seen many times. This rearrangement joins TRBV24-1 to TRBJ1-2; D possibly corresponds to TRBD1 (6 bases). The CDR3 runs 14 residues. Trimming took 4 bases from V and 8 from J, leaving 16 bases between them. Germline V gene data show CDR1 as KGHDR and CDR2 as SFDVKD. Here the CDR3 reads CATSDNTGLRGYTF. CDR3 DNA: TGTGCCACCAGTGACAACACAGGGTTGCGGGGCTACACCTTC.

Turning to this clonotype: This may be a read error, as it is one base from a much larger clone. V and J are TRBV15 and TRBJ1-5; the match to TRBD1 covers 7 bases. CDR3 length: 17 residues. The germline V gene has CDR1 LNHNV and CDR2 YYDKDF (reference sequence). This chain's CDR3 is CTTSSRQGRSRDQPQHF. The CDR3 nucleotides are TGTACCACCAGCAGTCGACAGGGACGGTCAAGGGATCAGCCCCAGCATTTT.

This clonotype was seen a handful of times. This chain joins TRBV24-1 and TRBJ1-2; TRBD1 matches at 7 bases. Germline CDR1 and CDR2: KGHDR and SFDVKD. J gave up 2 bases and V 1 base, and 3 bases lay outside the gene matches. The CDR3 loop spans 15 amino acids. In nucleotides, the CDR3 is TGTGCCACCAGTGATTTCGGACAGGAAAACTATGGCTACACCTTC. This gives the protein CATSDFGQENYGYTF.

Notes on this clonotype: At one end, the junction sequence differs from germline, possibly due to a read error. The genes are TRBV12-3 or TRBV12-4 and TRBJ1-1; no clear D. This CDR3 region has 19 residues. The CDR3 bases are TGTACCAGCAGTTTAAAACACTTCTTATCTTGGGAGGTGAACACTGAAGCTTTCTTT. Amino acids: CTSSLKHFLSWEVNTEAFF.

V is TRBV29-1 and J is TRBJ2-6; D is unclear. CDR1 is SQVTM and CDR2 is ANQGSEA in the germline V gene. The CDR3 runs to 15 residues. V gave up 6 bases and J gave up 0 bases, with 12 bases separating them. CDR3 amino acids: CSVSSGRSGANVLTF. DNA for the CDR3: TGCAGCGTCTCCTCAGGCCGCTCTGGGGCCAACGTCCTGACTTTC. Together with reference TRBV29-1 and TRBJ2-6, the CDR3 gives the full variable domain: SAVISQKPSRDICQRGTSLTIQCQVDSQVTMMFWYRQQPGQSLTLIATANQGSEATYESGFVIDKFPISRPNLTFSTLTVSNMSPEDSSIYLCSVSSGRSGANVLTFGAGSRLTVL.